Following are 23 T cell receptor beta chains from one sample sequenced in a study of PD-L1 blockade in urothelial cancer. The assay was immunoSEQ multiplex PCR, and TCRdb's table has in-frame clones only and misses some. The sample includes roughly 36,000 clones, around nine tenths of them seen just once. This specimen consisted of PBMCs, obtained around atezolizumab (anti-PD-L1) treatment. The receptors stem from a man between 60 and 75 years old with urothelial cancer.

The chain joins TRBV23-1 to TRBJ2-1; 9 bases fit TRBD2. TRBV23-1 is recorded as an ORF, its role being uncertain. CDR3 length: 13 amino acids. J was trimmed by 9 bases and V by 3 bases; bases with no gene match: 3. CDR3 in amino acids: CASSQIAGVEQFF. Written as DNA, the CDR3 is TGCGCCAGCAGTCAGATAGCGGGAGTTGAGCAGTTCTTC.

The V call is TRBV30, the J call TRBJ1-3; D perhaps matches TRBD1 (5 bases). The V and J ends lost 5 bases and 1 base respectively, with 6 bases between them. CDR1 is GTSNPN and CDR2 is SVGIG in the germline V gene (reference sequence). The CDR3 sequence is 12 residues long. The CDR3 loop is CAWGGSGNTIYF. The CDR3 nucleotides read TGTGCCTGGGGGGGGTCTGGAAACACCATATATTTT.

The chain links TRBV15 to TRBJ2-1; D is perhaps TRBD2 (6 bases). This CDR3 comprises 15 residues. Germline-derived CDR1 and CDR2 are LNHNV and YYDKDF (reference sequence). V was cut by 6 bases and J by 3 bases, with 15 bases left in between. DNA of the CDR3: TGTGCCACCAGGACCGCTCGGGGACTCTACAATGAGCAGTTCTTC. Protein product: CATRTARGLYNEQFF.

This clone came up once. The gene calls are TRBV11-3 and TRBJ2-1; D is unresolved. The CDR3 runs to 15 residues. The germline V and J ends were trimmed by 4 bases and 5 bases, with 15 bases remaining between them. Germline CDR1 reads SGHNT; CDR2 reads YENEEA. CDR3: CASSYPRQDDNEQFF. The CDR3 DNA is TGTGCCAGCAGCTACCCCCGCCAGGATGACAATGAGCAGTTCTTC.

V usage is TRBV28 and J usage is TRBJ1-5; 8 bases map to TRBD1. CDR3 length: 16 residues. Germline trimming cut 4 bases from V and 1 base from J; bases unmatched to any gene: 6. The germline V gene has CDR1 MDHEN and CDR2 SYDVKM. CDR3 protein: CASSSRQGLSNQPQHF. The CDR3 DNA follows: TGTGCCAGCAGTTCGCGACAGGGGCTCAGCAATCAGCCCCAGCATTTT.

The chain recombines TRBV10-3 with TRBJ1-2, with TRBD1 matching 7 bases. The CDR3 is 14 amino acids. V lost 0 bases to trimming and J lost 8 bases; unmatched junction nucleotides: 6. The germline CDR1 and CDR2 sequences are ENHRY and SYGVKD. The DNA for the CDR3 is TGTGCCATCAGTGAGTCAGGGGGCGCTAGAGGCTACACCTTC. Protein: CAISESGGARGYTF.

The chain is built from TRBV19 and TRBJ1-5, with D possibly being TRBD1 (5 bases). V was clipped by 9 bases and J by 5 bases, with 14 bases between them. Per the germline V gene, CDR1 is LNHDA and CDR2 is SQIVND (reference sequence). The CDR3 contains 13 residues. The CDR3 DNA reads as TGTGCCAGCAGACAGACTGTGGATCAGCCCCAGCATTTT. Protein sequence: CASRQTVDQPQHF.

The chain carries TRBV5-1 and TRBJ2-3; 9 nucleotides match TRBD2. The junction had 8 bases not matched to a gene; V was cut back by 0 bases and J by 0 bases. Germline lookup yields CDR1 SGHRS and CDR2 YFSETQ. The CDR3 contains 18 residues. The CDR3 is CASSLGSSGTFSTDTQYF. The CDR3 nucleotides read TGCGCCAGCAGCTTGGGGTCTAGCGGGACCTTCAGCACAGATACGCAGTATTTT.

The chain recombines TRBV4-2 with TRBJ1-2; no definite D call. The ends were cut back, 0 bases at V and 13 bases at J, with 21 bases in the middle. The CDR3 covers 15 residues. Germline CDR1 is LGHNA and CDR2 is YNFKEQ. Here the CDR3 reads CASSQDLLEKPSLTF. The CDR3 region has the DNA TGTGCCAGCAGCCAAGATCTATTGGAGAAACCCAGTCTCACCTTC.

The genes are TRBV18 and TRBJ2-3; D may be TRBD2 (6 bases). The V gene's germline CDR1 is KGHSH and CDR2 LQKENI. CDR3 length: 13 amino acids. Trimming pared 2 bases from V and 5 bases from J, leaving 8 bases between. The CDR3 nucleotides are TGTGCCAGCTCACCAGGGACTGGAGATACGCAGTATTTT. As protein: CASSPGTGDTQYF.

The genes are TRBV11-2 and TRBJ1-2, with D perhaps TRBD1 (5 bases). Trimming stripped 3 bases from V and 4 bases from J, with 15 bases between. This CDR3 comprises 15 residues. Germline V gene data show CDR1 as SGHAT and CDR2 as FQNNGV. The CDR3 DNA sequence: TGTGCCAGCAGCTTGGTGGGTAGGGGTGGCTATGGCTACACCTTC. This translates into CASSLVGRGGYGYTF.

The rearrangement joins TRBV6-5 to TRBJ1-2; tentative D call: TRBD1 (5 bases). Germline V gene lookup returns CDR1 MNHEY and CDR2 SVGAGI. V lost 2 bases and J lost 8, with 18 bases in between. The CDR3 spans 15 residues. Here the CDR3 DNA reads TGTGCCAGCAGTTACATCGGGACGGCGGGAGGGGGCTACACCTTC. Translation gives CASSYIGTAGGGYTF.

V and J are TRBV5-1 and TRBJ2-5; 8 bases are a match to TRBD2. CDR3 size: 16 residues. V lost 7 bases to trimming and J lost 2 bases; unmatched junction nucleotides: 13. The germline V gene encodes CDR1 SGHRS and CDR2 YFSETQ. Here the CDR3 DNA reads TGCGCCAGCCTTTCTCTAGCGGGTAACACTCAAGAGACCCAGTACTTC. Amino acids: CASLSLAGNTQETQYF.

This chain links TRBV7-2 with TRBJ2-1; 11 bases fit TRBD2. In germline, CDR1 is SGHTA, CDR2 FQGNSA. CDR3 length: 15 amino acids. V lost 5 bases, J lost 2 bases, and 2 bases stayed unmatched. The CDR3: CASSVTSGTYNEQFF. The CDR3 region has the DNA TGTGCCAGCAGCGTGACTAGCGGGACCTACAATGAGCAGTTCTTC.

CDR3 nucleotides: TGCGCCAGCAGTGCGGGGAATACTGAAGCTTTCTTT. Translating gives CASSAGNTEAFF. The rearrangement joins TRBV5-1 to TRBJ1-1, with unresolved D. With 5 bases removed from V and 5 bases from J, the gap between germline ends came to 10 bases. Germline CDR1 reads SGHRS; CDR2 reads YFSETQ. The CDR3 covers 12 residues.

The chain uses TRBV30 and TRBJ1-5; 7 bases agree with TRBD1. The junction had 8 bases not matched to a gene; V was cut back by 8 bases and J by 1 base. The CDR3 extends over 14 amino acids. The germline V gene has CDR1 GTSNPN and CDR2 SVGIG (reference sequence). The CDR3 protein is CAARTGLSNQPQHF. The CDR3 DNA is TGTGCCGCGAGGACAGGACTAAGCAATCAGCCCCAGCATTTT.

V usage is TRBV11-3 and J usage is TRBJ2-5; 9 positions match TRBD1. CDR3 size: 17 residues. Trimming at V came to 5 bases and at J to 2 bases, leaving 12 bases not matched to a gene. Germline CDR1 SGHNT, CDR2 YENEEA. In nucleotides, the CDR3 is TGTGCCAGCAGCCTCACCCGGACAGGGGACTATCAAGAGACCCAGTACTTC. Its translation: CASSLTRTGDYQETQYF.

The chain links TRBV4-3 to TRBJ2-1; TRBD2 matches 10 bases. Per the germline V gene, CDR1 is LGHNA and CDR2 is YSLEER. The V and J ends lost 1 base and 5 bases, in that order; junction bases with no gene match: 5. The CDR3 has 16 amino acids. The CDR3 nucleotides are TGCGCCAGCAGCCAAGCCGAGCGGGGGGGAAACAATGAGCAGTTCTTC. Amino acid sequence: CASSQAERGGNNEQFF.

The rearrangement links TRBV9 to TRBJ1-2; D gene unclear. Germline V gives CDR1 SGDLS, CDR2 YYNGEE. This CDR3 contains 15 residues. Trimming removed 6 bases at V and 8 bases at J, with 23 bases between. CDR3 residues: CASTAEGSAIRGYTF. The CDR3 DNA sequence: TGTGCCAGCACCGCGGAGGGTTCCGCGATTCGAGGCTACACCTTC.

The genes are TRBV19 and TRBJ1-4, with 8 bases that match TRBD1. Unmatched junction bases numbered 14, after V lost 6 bases and J lost 8 bases. Germline assignment: CDR1 LNHDA and CDR2 SQIVND (reference sequence). The CDR3 spans 16 residues. The CDR3: CASSTVSGTGKEKLFF. The DNA of the CDR3 is TGTGCCAGTAGCACGGTATCCGGGACAGGAAAAGAAAAACTGTTTTTT.

The rearrangement uses TRBV7-2 and TRBJ2-1; 11 bases align to TRBD2. Germline CDR1 SGHTA, CDR2 FQGNSA. The CDR3 is made up of 14 amino acids. V lost 9 bases, J lost 7 bases, and 8 bases stayed unmatched. The CDR3 loop is CASRTSGSWNEQFF. CDR3 DNA sequence: TGTGCCAGTCGAACTAGCGGGAGCTGGAATGAGCAGTTCTTC.

V gene TRBV30 combines with J gene TRBJ2-5; 7 nucleotides align to TRBD1. CDR1 GTSNPN and CDR2 SVGIG come from the germline V gene (reference sequence). Trimming took 4 bases from V and 5 from J; bases not matched to a gene: 4. The CDR3 is made up of 12 amino acids. CDR3 region: CAWTQGVETQYF. In nucleotides, the CDR3 is TGTGCCTGGACTCAGGGGGTGGAGACCCAGTACTTC.

This clone was counted once. The rearrangement uses TRBV6-7 and TRBJ2-7; 8 positions agree with TRBD2. TRBV6-7 carries the ORF label, with uncertain function. J lost 2 bases, V lost 5 bases, and 8 bases had no gene match. The CDR3 runs to 15 residues. CDR3 DNA sequence: TGTGCCAGCAGTCCCATGCGGGAGGCCCCCTACGAGCAGTACTTC. Protein sequence: CASSPMREAPYEQYF.